This T cell receptor beta chain appears in the sequencing data of a study of identical twins. Every donor was a healthy Caucasian. Regarding this clonotype: As yet, its antigen is unknown.

Regarding the study as a whole: Sequences that were out-of-frame, alpha and twin-shared displayed an excess of low generation probability. Fewer insertions characterized abundant cord blood beta clonotypes, whereas memory repertoires showed none. Sequences that were beta out-of-frame showed weaker excess twin sharing.

TCRdb reanalysed the 5' RACE reads using MiXCR and keeps one entry per CDR3 protein. The top ten hold about 0.27% of the sample, which has 1.5 million to 2 million distinct CDR3 sequences, around 33% seen once. The CDR3 consists of 12 residues. From germline, CDR1 is DFQATT and CDR2 SNEGSKA (reference sequence). Material: cord blood. The sequence came from a newborn girl in good health. V and J are TRBV20-1 and TRBJ2-1; possibly TRBD2 for D (5 bases). The last part of the DNA fits TRBJ2-7 better; the J call may be wrong. CDR3 sequence (DNA): TGCAGTGCTAGAGATCTGACTACAGAGCAGTACTTC. Amino acids: CSARDLTTEQYF.